This TCR beta chain was sequenced for a study of radiation and T cells in renal cell carcinoma. Study observations and caveats: From baseline, blood top tumor clonotypes peaked at 2 weeks post-radiation. Baseline intratumoral clonotype presence is unknown without pretreatment biopsies.

As regards this clone: Antigen specificity is unknown.

The time point is: blood 4 weeks post-SBRT, at nephrectomy. Treatment: 15 Gy SBRT to primary tumor, nephrectomy 4 weeks later. Nephrectomy followed 15 Gy stereotactic body radiation by 4 weeks. Blood was sampled at baseline, 2 weeks and 4 weeks after SBRT. Clones were sequenced by immunoSEQ multiplex PCR, and TCRdb holds only the in-frame ones, with some missing. This sample has some 43,000 clones, with around four fifths found just once. The CDR3 contains 12 residues. After removal of 6 bases from V and 8 bases from J, the junction contained 3 bases not matched to a gene. Looked up from germline, CDR1 is SNHLY and CDR2 is FYNNEI.

The V call is TRBV2, the J call TRBJ2-1; 8 bases are a match to TRBD1. The TCR comes from a woman aged 65 to 85 with renal cell carcinoma. The sample was blood, taken from a patient whose treatment included radiotherapy and nephrectomy. CDR3 DNA sequence: TGTGCCAGCAGCGACAGGGGCGATGAGCAGTTCTTC. The encoded protein is CASSDRGDEQFF. Supplemented by reference TRBV2 and TRBJ2-1, the full variable domain reads EPEVTQTPSHQVTQMGQEVILRCVPISNHLYFYWYRQILGQKVEFLVSFYNNEISEKSEIFDDQFSVERPDGSNFTLKIRSTKLEDSAMYFCASSDRGDEQFFGPGTRLTVL.